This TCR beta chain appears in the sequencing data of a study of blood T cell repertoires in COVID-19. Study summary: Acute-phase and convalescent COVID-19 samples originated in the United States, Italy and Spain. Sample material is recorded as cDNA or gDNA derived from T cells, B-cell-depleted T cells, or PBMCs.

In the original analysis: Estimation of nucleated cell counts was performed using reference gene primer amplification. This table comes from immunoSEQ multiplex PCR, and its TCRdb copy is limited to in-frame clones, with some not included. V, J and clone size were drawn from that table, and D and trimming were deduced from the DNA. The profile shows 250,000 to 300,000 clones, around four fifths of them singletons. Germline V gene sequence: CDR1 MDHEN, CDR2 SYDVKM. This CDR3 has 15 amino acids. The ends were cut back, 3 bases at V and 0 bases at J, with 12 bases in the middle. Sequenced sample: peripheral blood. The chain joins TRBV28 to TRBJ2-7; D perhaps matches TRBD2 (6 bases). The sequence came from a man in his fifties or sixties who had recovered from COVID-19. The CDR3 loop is CASSFSGGISYEQYF. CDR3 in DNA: TGTGCCAGCAGTTTCAGTGGGGGGATCTCCTACGAGCAGTACTTC.